A selection of T cell receptor beta chains follows, all from one sample in a study of shared clonotypes between healthy human individuals. The table came from immunoSEQ multiplex PCR; TCRdb's copy has only in-frame clones and leaves some out. The sample carries about 690,000 clones, about 90% recorded once. Sequenced input: memory CD8+ T cells from PBMCs. The receptors shown here come from a man younger than 30 in good health. Some clones in this sample may be carry-over from other donors' samples. Both conserved end residues are part of each CDR3. The D gene is left open where the match is weak. A clone size is listed for some rows: how often the clone was seen (once, few, many), or a class if it is expanded.

j_call v_call clone_size d_call cdr3_aa cdr3_nt
TRBJ1-2 TRBV10-3 NA NA CAISESKTADYTF TGTGCCATCAGTGAGTCGAAAACAGCAGACTACACCTTC
TRBJ2-7 TRBV7-2 NA NA CASSLAGPTYEQYF TGTGCCAGCAGCTTAGCTGGACCTACCTACGAGCAGTACTTC
TRBJ2-1 TRBV27 NA NA CASSFMGPYNEQFF TGTGCCAGCAGTTTTATGGGACCCTACAATGAGCAGTTCTTC
TRBJ2-1 TRBV28 NA TRBD2 CATGSGWYNEQFF TGTGCCACCGGTAGCGGGTGGTACAATGAGCAGTTCTTC
TRBJ1-1 TRBV9 NA NA CASSSGTRKEAFF TGTGCCAGCAGCTCCGGGACAAGAAAAGAAGCTTTCTTT
TRBJ2-1 TRBV28 NA NA CASSPTDGEVYNEQFF TGTGCCAGCAGTCCTACCGACGGAGAAGTCTACAATGAGCAGTTCTTC
TRBJ2-3 TRBV27 NA NA CASGGAGSTDTQYF TGTGCCAGTGGGGGGGCAGGGAGCACAGATACGCAGTATTTT
TRBJ2-1 TRBV11-2 NA NA CASSPRGVANEQFF TGTGCCAGCAGCCCGAGGGGGGTAGCCAATGAGCAGTTCTTC
TRBJ2-4 TRBV28 NA TRBD1 CASSSADRAWAKNIQYF TGTGCCAGCAGTTCAGCGGACAGGGCGTGGGCCAAAAACATTCAGTACTTC
TRBJ2-1 TRBV10-3 NA NA CAIRVGADNEQFF TGTGCCATCAGGGTGGGAGCGGACAATGAGCAGTTCTTC
TRBJ1-4 TRBV2 NA TRBD1 CASRTDRARPTNEKLFF TGTGCCAGCAGAACCGACAGGGCGCGTCCAACTAATGAAAAACTGTTTTTT
TRBJ2-7 TRBV5-1 NA TRBD1 CASSSRPGGIYEQYF TGCGCCAGCAGCTCCCGGCCAGGGGGAATTTACGAGCAGTACTTC
TRBJ2-3 TRBV9 NA NA CASSPPRAKDTQYF TGTGCCAGCAGCCCCCCCCGGGCCAAGGATACGCAGTATTTT
TRBJ2-1 TRBV27 many TRBD2 CASSLRLANEQFF TGTGCCAGCAGTTTACGACTAGCCAATGAGCAGTTCTTC
TRBJ2-7 TRBV7-8 NA TRBD2 CASSLAIVTSGISYEQYF TGTGCCAGCAGCTTAGCGATCGTGACTAGCGGGATATCCTACGAGCAGTACTTC
TRBJ2-1 TRBV5-6 NA NA CASTESNGIPYNEQFF TGTGCCAGCACCGAATCCAACGGAATTCCCTACAATGAGCAGTTCTTC
TRBJ1-4 TRBV7-8 NA NA CASSPAPSTDGEKLFF TGTGCCAGCAGCCCAGCTCCCTCGACGGACGGTGAAAAACTGTTTTTT
TRBJ1-4 TRBV7-3 NA TRBD1 CASSLGPGGTNEKLFF TGTGCCAGCAGCTTAGGACCAGGGGGGACTAATGAAAAACTGTTTTTT
TRBJ2-1 TRBV28 NA NA CASRPTGSSYNEQFF TGTGCCAGCAGGCCTACGGGCAGCTCCTACAATGAGCAGTTCTTC
TRBJ1-5 TRBV2 NA NA CASRPGYSNQPQHF TGTGCCAGCAGGCCCGGATATAGCAATCAGCCCCAGCATTTT
TRBJ2-5 TRBV28 NA NA CASSPRRAGQTQYF TGTGCCAGCAGCCCTCGGAGGGCGGGGCAGACCCAGTACTTC
TRBJ2-1 TRBV4-1 NA NA CASSQDRKSSYNEQFF TGCGCCAGCAGCCAAGATCGAAAGAGCTCCTACAATGAGCAGTTCTTC
TRBJ1-1 TRBV28 NA NA CASRSSIMNTEAFF TGTGCCAGCAGATCTTCAATCATGAACACTGAAGCTTTCTTT
TRBJ2-7 TRBV4-1 NA TRBD1 CASSQDPGQSYEQYF TGCGCCAGCAGCCAAGATCCGGGACAGTCCTACGAGCAGTACTTC
TRBJ1-1 TRBV6-5 NA NA CASRIQGEATEAFF TGTGCCAGCAGGATCCAAGGGGAGGCCACTGAAGCTTTCTTT
TRBJ1-5 TRBV4-1 NA TRBD1 CASSPADRASRQPQHF TGCGCCAGCAGCCCAGCGGACAGGGCCTCAAGACAGCCCCAGCATTTT
TRBJ2-7 TRBV28 NA TRBD1 CASSPRGRYEQYF TGTGCCAGCAGTCCTAGGGGGCGGTACGAGCAGTACTTC
TRBJ2-1 TRBV27 NA TRBD2 CASSSIAGVYNEQFF TGTGCCAGCAGTTCGATAGCGGGAGTCTACAATGAGCAGTTCTTC
TRBJ2-7 TRBV27 NA TRBD2 CASSLGTSGNIDSYEQYF TGTGCCAGCAGTTTAGGGACTAGCGGGAACATAGACTCCTACGAGCAGTACTTC